The source of this T cell receptor (beta chain) is a study of T cell responses to AZD1222 COVID-19 vaccine. Study observations and caveats: Clonal diversity may have been underestimated, and the donors were mostly white British, with more females than males.

Comment on this clone: Its antigen remains unknown.

Assay: immunoSEQ multiplex PCR; the TCRdb copy retains only in-frame clones and omits some. Among about 120,000 clones, around 80% were seen once, and the ten largest hold around 27%. This sequence originates from an adult who received the AZD1222 COVID-19 vaccine. The source was peripheral blood, collected 28 days after the second AZD1222 dose.

In DNA form, the CDR3 reads TGTGCCAGCTCACCCTCAAGGGGGCTGTTGGATACGCAGTATTTT. It is translated as CASSPSRGLLDTQYF. V is TRBV18 and J is TRBJ2-3; TRBD1 matches 7 bases. The CDR3 is 15 residues long. CDR1 is KGHSH and CDR2 is LQKENI in the germline V gene. V was pared by 3 bases and J by 6 bases, with 9 bases of the junction left unmatched.